The present TCR beta chain was sequenced within a study of blood T cell repertoires in COVID-19. Study-wide background: T cells, B-cell-depleted T cells, or PBMCs provided the cDNA or gDNA that served as material.

Deletions cut 6 bases from V and 4 bases from J, with 10 bases between. Germline CDR1 reads SNHLY; CDR2 reads FYNNEI. The CDR3 consists of 12 residues. Authors' processing steps: Estimation of nucleated cell counts was performed using reference gene primer amplification. The protocol was immunoSEQ multiplex PCR, while the TCRdb copy is restricted to in-frame clones and leaves out a portion. That table supplies the V and J calls and clone size; D and trimming were determined from the DNA. The sample comprises 210,000 or so clones, about nine tenths of which are singletons, and approximately 2.6% rests with the top ten.

The genes are TRBV2 and TRBJ2-7, with D unclear. Sequenced material: peripheral blood. The receptor comes from a woman aged 55-69 years with acute or convalescent COVID-19. CDR3 DNA: TGTGCCAGCAGGGAGACTGCTTACGAGCAGTACTTC. Amino acid sequence: CASRETAYEQYF.